The rows below give T cell receptor beta chains drawn from one sample of a study of Graves' ophthalmopathy and Graves' hyperthyroidism. TCRdb re-called the multiplex PCR reads through MiXCR, storing one row per CDR3 protein. The sample holds 200,000 to 250,000 distinct CDR3 sequences, around a fifth seen once. The sequencing input was peripheral blood. Receptors were obtained from a woman in her fifties or sixties with Graves' ophthalmopathy. Each CDR3 is given without its conserved first and last residue.

cdr3_aa v_call
SARTGHPYEQY TRBV20-1
SAPHPTSGRGEQY TRBV20-1
ASRQMGAPGELF TRBV7-2
ASSEGTSGKETQY TRBV6-4
ASSVGGTGELF TRBV7-6
ASSYSGTGVTGELF TRBV6-5
ASSYERPAITEAF TRBV12-3/TRBV12-4
ASSPGGGARLAF TRBV12-3/TRBV12-4
ASVTGQSNYGYT TRBV28
ARTGPGANVLT TRBV2
SVALAGGAETQY TRBV29-1
ASSLDSPSVREQY TRBV5-1
ASSLLFNYGYT TRBV12-3/TRBV12-4
ATRTGTGRNTGELF TRBV15
ASSFASYEQY TRBV11-2